This T cell receptor (beta chain) was found in a study of blood T cells in healthy people across ages. For the study at large: About one barcoded beta molecule per two T cells came from capture by template switching.

Findings of the study overall: More naive CD4+ cells and higher diversity were found in long-lived than in aged donors.

This clonotype was picked up one time. As yet, its antigen is unknown. Drawing of peripheral blood yielded 7.5 to 10 milliliters from each donor. Alongside a J-beta primer mix, a sample-barcoded 5' primer served in a second PCR lasting about 7 to 12 cycles. Tagging of each cDNA molecule was performed by a template-switch adaptor with 12 random nucleotides. TCRdb recomputed calls from the 5' RACE reads with MiXCR, one row per CDR3 protein. The sample holds approximately 820,000 distinct CDR3 sequences, approximately 44% seen once. The receptor's source is a man between 60 and 75 years old in good health. Sequences were obtained from blood.

The chain's CDR3 is CASSGTSLAGELFF. The DNA for the CDR3 is TGTGCCAGCAGCGGGACTAGCTTGGCCGGGGAGCTGTTTTTT. This chain links TRBV7-9 with TRBJ2-2; 9 nucleotides line up with TRBD2. The CDR3 totals 14 residues. Trimming at V came to 5 bases and at J to 6 bases, leaving 4 bases not matched to a gene. Germline V gives CDR1 SEHNR, CDR2 FQNEAQ (reference sequence).